These 17 T cell receptor beta chains were all obtained from the same sample, sequenced in a study of cytomegalovirus exposure and HLA in healthy donors (dated by TCRdb to about 2017). Library creation used the immunoSEQ multiplex PCR assay. The multiplex PCR relied on a mix of 60 forward primers for TCR Vbeta segments and 13 reverse primers for TCR Jbeta segments. As stored in TCRdb, this immuneACCESS dataset retains in-frame rearrangements with V and J assigned. A fraction of the clones does not appear; measured against another copy, unresolved V genes explain less than half of the discrepancy, and the remainder lacks a known reason. The sample table contains about 280,000 clones; only one count was recorded for roughly 90% of them. The top ten clones comprise roughly 2% of the sample. The material sequenced was PBMCs. All receptors come from a woman between 18 and 29 years old in good health and CMV-seronegative.

This sequence joins TRBV5-1 and TRBJ1-2; 7 bases line up with TRBD1. Per the germline V gene, CDR1 is SGHRS and CDR2 is YFSETQ. This CDR3 comprises 14 residues. V was pared by 4 bases and J by 2 bases, with 5 bases of the junction left unmatched. The CDR3 is CASSPDRMNYGYTF. The CDR3 coding sequence is TGCGCCAGCAGCCCGGACAGGATGAACTATGGCTACACCTTC.

The chain carries TRBV30 and TRBJ2-7; D might be TRBD2 (5 bases). V was shortened by 0 bases and J by 1 base, with 22 bases between the two germline ends. CDR1 and CDR2 (germline): GTSNPN, SVGIG (reference sequence). This CDR3 has 18 amino acids. The CDR3 DNA follows: TGTGCCTGGAGTGTACGTATTTCGGGGAAAGGATTTTCCTACGAGCAGTACTTC. Its protein is CAWSVRISGKGFSYEQYF.

In nucleotides, the CDR3 is TGTGCCAGCAGCCAAAACCCTTGGACAGCCGGAGCTTTCTTT. It specifies CASSQNPWTAGAFF. The rearrangement uses TRBV9 and TRBJ1-1; the D gene is possibly TRBD1 (6 bases). The V gene lost 4 bases and the J gene lost 10 bases, with 20 bases spanning the gap. CDR1 and CDR2 from the germline V gene are SGDLS and YYNGEE. The CDR3 consists of 14 residues.

The chain employs TRBV7-8 and TRBJ1-2; D gene ambiguous. This CDR3 is 14 amino acids long. Germline loops: CDR1 SGHVS, CDR2 FQNEAQ. V was cut by 3 bases and J by 2 bases, with 10 bases left in between. The CDR3 nucleotides read TGTGCCAGCAGCTTGACGGACTTGAACTATGGCTACACCTTC. Translated, it gives CASSLTDLNYGYTF.

This clone has more than one count but fewer than ten. The chain employs TRBV2 and TRBJ1-1; D gene uncertain. CDR1 and CDR2 (germline): SNHLY, FYNNEI. The CDR3 contains 13 residues. The V end was cut by 1 base, the J end by 1 base, with 4 bases between. CDR3 amino acids: CASSEEQNTEAFF. The DNA of the CDR3 is TGTGCCAGCAGTGAAGAACAGAACACTGAAGCTTTCTTT.

The J gene is TRBJ1-2, the V gene TRBV6-1; TRBD1 might be the D (6 bases). The CDR3 has 13 residues. Germline-derived CDR1 and CDR2 are MNHNS and SASEGT. V shed 5 bases and J shed 6 bases, with 13 bases lying between them. The CDR3 region is CASSNREGNGYTF. CDR3 coding DNA: TGTGCCAGCAGTAACAGGGAGGGCAATGGCTACACCTTC.

The CDR3 region is CASSLASGGSTDTQYF. The CDR3, as DNA: TGTGCCAGCAGCCTCGCTAGCGGGGGGTCCACAGATACGCAGTATTTT. This chain links TRBV6-4 with TRBJ2-3; the match to TRBD2 covers 11 bases. The CDR3 is made up of 16 amino acids. The ends lost 6 bases at V and 2 bases at J; junction bases unmatched: 7. The germline V gene encodes CDR1 MRHNA and CDR2 SNTAGT.

The V and J genes are TRBV6-6 and TRBJ1-6; 10 bases are shared with TRBD1. Germline V lookup: CDR1 MNHNY, CDR2 SVGAGI (reference sequence). V shed 5 bases, J shed 10 bases, and the junction held 5 bases outside the gene matches. CDR3 length: 14 residues. The CDR3 DNA is TGTGCCAGCAGTGACAGGGGGCAAGCGTCACCCCTCCACTTT. It encodes CASSDRGQASPLHF.

The rearrangement uses TRBV6-4 and TRBJ1-2; 9 bases line up with TRBD1. CDR3 length equals 15 residues. V lost 3 bases to trimming and J lost 3 bases; unmatched junction nucleotides: 5. Per germline, CDR1 MRHNA and CDR2 SNTAGT. The CDR3 reads CASSETGTGYYGYTF. The CDR3 DNA sequence: TGTGCCAGCAGTGAAACCGGGACAGGGTACTATGGCTACACCTTC.

The V call is TRBV2, the J call TRBJ1-1, with a tentative D call TRBD1 (6 bases). This CDR3 comprises 14 residues. In germline, CDR1 is SNHLY, CDR2 FYNNEI. V was clipped by 3 bases and J by 1 base, with 9 bases between them. CDR3 DNA: TGTGCCAGCAGTGATCAGGGGACGAACACTGAAGCTTTCTTT. Its protein product is CASSDQGTNTEAFF.

This chain joins TRBV27 and TRBJ1-1; D is uncertain. Germline CDR1 MNHEY, CDR2 SMNVEV (reference sequence). The CDR3 sequence is 16 residues long. V shed 0 bases and J shed 0 bases, with 11 bases lying between them. The CDR3: CASSLSWESMNTEAFF. In DNA, the CDR3 is TGTGCCAGCAGTTTATCGTGGGAGTCCATGAACACTGAAGCTTTCTTT.

CDR3 sequence reads: CAISETQRGSNQPQHF. CDR3 nucleotide sequence: TGTGCCATCAGTGAGACCCAGCGGGGTAGCAATCAGCCCCAGCATTTT. J is TRBJ1-5 and V is TRBV10-3, with D hard to call. The CDR3 runs to 16 residues. The V gene lost 2 bases and the J gene lost 0 bases, with 11 bases spanning the gap. The germline V gene encodes CDR1 ENHRY and CDR2 SYGVKD.

The CDR3 sequence is CASSIAGTGYNEQFF. The CDR3 coding sequence is TGTGCCAGTAGTATAGCCGGGACAGGGTACAATGAGCAGTTCTTC. The chain uses TRBV19 and TRBJ2-1, with 9 bases aligning to TRBD1. Unmatched junction bases numbered 2, after V lost 1 base and J lost 4 bases. The CDR3 runs to 15 residues. The germline V gene has CDR1 LNHDA and CDR2 SQIVND (reference sequence).

The chain links TRBV5-1 to TRBJ1-1; possible D gene TRBD1, 6 bases. The CDR3 is made up of 18 amino acids. Trimming cost V 4 bases and J 5 bases, with 27 bases left between them. Germline V CDR1 and CDR2: SGHRS, YFSETQ. CDR3 residues: CASSEAISNRVFWTEAFF. As DNA, the CDR3 is TGCGCCAGCAGCGAAGCCATATCGAACAGGGTATTTTGGACTGAAGCTTTCTTT.

The rearrangement links TRBV6-6 to TRBJ2-7; D perhaps matches TRBD2 (6 bases). Germline loops: CDR1 MNHNY, CDR2 SVGAGI (reference sequence). CDR3 length: 13 amino acids. Trimming took 4 bases from V and 0 from J, leaving 7 bases between them. The CDR3: CASSLGGSYEQYF. CDR3 in DNA: TGTGCCAGCAGTTTGGGGGGCTCCTACGAGCAGTACTTC.

This sequence joins TRBV2 and TRBJ2-2; no firm D call. The germline V gene has CDR1 SNHLY and CDR2 FYNNEI. Trimming left V 3 bases short and J 7 bases short, with 9 bases between. This CDR3 contains 13 residues. CDR3 sequence: CASSETLSGELFF. DNA for the CDR3: TGTGCCAGCAGTGAGACACTCAGCGGGGAGCTGTTTTTT.

The chain has TRBV27 and TRBJ1-2; D ambiguous. Germline V gives CDR1 MNHEY, CDR2 SMNVEV (reference sequence). CDR3 length equals 13 residues. Trimming took off 1 base at V and 8 bases at J, with 11 bases between the two ends. The CDR3 DNA follows: TGTGCCAGCAGTTTATATAGGGAGGGCGGCTACACCTTC. Translation: CASSLYREGGYTF.